This T cell receptor beta chain was observed in a study of TIL therapy for anti-PD-1-resistant metastatic lung cancer. The wider study: Patients had a median age of almost 55 years (range about 38-85). Median tumor mutation burden was under 1.6 mutations per megabase.

The immunoSEQ assay was v3. Assay: immunoSEQ multiplex PCR; the TCRdb copy retains only in-frame clones and omits some. The sample has over 20,000 clones, roughly two thirds seen once. In germline, CDR1 is LNHDA, CDR2 SQIVND (reference sequence). V was clipped by 1 base and J by 7 bases, with 14 bases between them. The CDR3 consists of 15 residues. This sample's time point: pre-treatment sample, taken before nivolumab and TIL therapy. Tumor tissue came from excised metastases, mostly pleural nodules or supraclavicular lymph nodes. Tumor harvest preceded PD-1/PD-L1 blockade, followed by nivolumab treatment. Enrollment ran from 2017 to January 2020. This clone appeared once.

The specimen comprised tumor tissue, sampled at baseline. The chain is built from TRBV19 and TRBJ1-5; tentatively, D is TRBD1 (6 bases). This TCR came from a person aged 25-85 years with non-small cell lung cancer. This CDR3 reads CASSIGGGLAQPQHF. The CDR3 nucleotides read TGTGCCAGTAGTATAGGAGGGGGGTTGGCACAGCCCCAGCATTTT.